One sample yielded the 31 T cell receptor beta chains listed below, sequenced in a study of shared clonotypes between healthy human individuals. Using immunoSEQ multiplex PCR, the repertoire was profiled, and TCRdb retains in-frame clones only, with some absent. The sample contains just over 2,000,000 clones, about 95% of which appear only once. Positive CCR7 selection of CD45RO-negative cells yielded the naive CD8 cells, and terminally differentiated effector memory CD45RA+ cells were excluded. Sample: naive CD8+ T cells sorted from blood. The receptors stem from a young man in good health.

Written as DNA, the CDR3 is TGTGCCAGCAGTCATACCAAGACAGGGGGACAAGAGACCCAGTACTTC. Protein product: CASSHTKTGGQETQYF. The gene calls are TRBV27 and TRBJ2-5; 9 positions agree with TRBD1. CDR1 is MNHEY and CDR2 is SMNVEV in the germline V gene (reference sequence). With V trimmed by 5 bases and J by 2 bases, 9 bases remained unmatched. The CDR3 covers 16 residues.

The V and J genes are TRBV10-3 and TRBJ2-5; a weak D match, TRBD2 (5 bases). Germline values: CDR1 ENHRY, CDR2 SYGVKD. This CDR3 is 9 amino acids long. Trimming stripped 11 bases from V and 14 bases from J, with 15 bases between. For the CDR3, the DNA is TGTGCCGGCCGGGGAACTGAATACTTC. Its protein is CAGRGTEYF.

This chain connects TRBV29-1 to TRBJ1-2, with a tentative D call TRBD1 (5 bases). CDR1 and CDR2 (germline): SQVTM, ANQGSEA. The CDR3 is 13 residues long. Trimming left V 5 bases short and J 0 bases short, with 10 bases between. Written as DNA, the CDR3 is TGCAGCGTTCCAGGGAGGGCTAACTATGGCTACACCTTC. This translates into CSVPGRANYGYTF.

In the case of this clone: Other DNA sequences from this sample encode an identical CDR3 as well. The CDR3 protein is CASSETYEQYF. In DNA form, the CDR3 reads TGTGCCAGCAGCGAGACCTACGAGCAGTACTTC. The chain carries TRBV7-9 and TRBJ2-7, with no clear D. CDR3 length: 11 amino acids. Trimming cost V 5 bases and J 2 bases, with 4 bases left between them. Germline V lookup: CDR1 SEHNR, CDR2 FQNEAQ (reference sequence).

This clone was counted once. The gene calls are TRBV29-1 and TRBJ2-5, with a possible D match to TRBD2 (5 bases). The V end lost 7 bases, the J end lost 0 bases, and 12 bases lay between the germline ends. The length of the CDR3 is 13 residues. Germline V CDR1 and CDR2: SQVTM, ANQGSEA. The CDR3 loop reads CSGEGLYQETQYF. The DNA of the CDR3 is TGCAGCGGAGAGGGTCTGTACCAAGAGACCCAGTACTTC.

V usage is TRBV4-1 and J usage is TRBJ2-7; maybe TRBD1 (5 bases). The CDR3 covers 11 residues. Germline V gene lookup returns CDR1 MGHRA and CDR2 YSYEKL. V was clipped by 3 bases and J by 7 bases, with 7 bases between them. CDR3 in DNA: TGCGCCAGCAGCCATGCAGGGGAGCAGTACTTC. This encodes CASSHAGEQYF.

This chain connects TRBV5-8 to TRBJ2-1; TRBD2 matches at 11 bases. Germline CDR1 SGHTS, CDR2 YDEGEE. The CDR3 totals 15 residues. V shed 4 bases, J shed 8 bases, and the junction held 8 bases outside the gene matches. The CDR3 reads CASSQETSGVDEQFF. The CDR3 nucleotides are TGTGCCAGCAGCCAAGAGACTAGCGGGGTAGATGAGCAGTTCTTC.

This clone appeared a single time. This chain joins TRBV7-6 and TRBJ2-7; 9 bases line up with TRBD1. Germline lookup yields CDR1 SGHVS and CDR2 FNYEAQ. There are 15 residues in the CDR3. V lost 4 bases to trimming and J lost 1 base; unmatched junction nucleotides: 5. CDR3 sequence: CASSWGQGRSYEQYF. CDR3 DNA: TGTGCCAGCAGCTGGGGACAGGGCCGATCCTACGAGCAGTACTTC.

The CDR3 DNA follows: TGTGCCAGCAGCCCCCCGGGACAGGGCTACGAGCAGTACTTC. Protein: CASSPPGQGYEQYF. The rearrangement joins TRBV13 to TRBJ2-7; 9 bases agree with TRBD1. J was trimmed by 3 bases and V by 5 bases; bases with no gene match: 5. Germline V gives CDR1 PRHDT, CDR2 FYEKMQ (reference sequence). The CDR3 runs to 14 residues.

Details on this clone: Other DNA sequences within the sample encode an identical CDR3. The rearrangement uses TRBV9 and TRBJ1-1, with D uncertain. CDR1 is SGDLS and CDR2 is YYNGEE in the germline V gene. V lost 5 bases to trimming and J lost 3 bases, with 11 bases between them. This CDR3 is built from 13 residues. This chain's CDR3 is CASSEGGDTEAFF. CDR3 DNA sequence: TGTGCCAGCAGTGAAGGAGGCGACACTGAAGCTTTCTTT.

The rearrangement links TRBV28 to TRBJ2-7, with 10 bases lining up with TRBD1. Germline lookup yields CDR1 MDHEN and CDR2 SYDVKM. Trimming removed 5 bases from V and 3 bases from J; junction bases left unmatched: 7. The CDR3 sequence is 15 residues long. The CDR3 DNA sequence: TGTGCCAGCAGTCCAGACAGGGGGCCCTTCTACGAGCAGTACTTC. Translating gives CASSPDRGPFYEQYF.

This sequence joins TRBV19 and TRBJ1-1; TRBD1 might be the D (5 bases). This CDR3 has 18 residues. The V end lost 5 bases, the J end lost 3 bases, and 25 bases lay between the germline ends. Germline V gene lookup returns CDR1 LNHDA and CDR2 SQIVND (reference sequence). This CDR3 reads CASSHLLGGEGSDTEAFF. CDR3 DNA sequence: TGTGCCAGTAGTCACCTGCTGGGTGGTGAGGGGTCGGACACTGAAGCTTTCTTT.

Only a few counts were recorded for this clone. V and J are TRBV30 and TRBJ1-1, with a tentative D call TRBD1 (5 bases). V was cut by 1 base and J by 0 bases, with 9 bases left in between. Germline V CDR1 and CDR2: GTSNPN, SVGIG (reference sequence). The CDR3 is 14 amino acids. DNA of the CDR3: TGTGCCTGGAGTGCAGGGCGTGTGAACACTGAAGCTTTCTTT. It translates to CAWSAGRVNTEAFF. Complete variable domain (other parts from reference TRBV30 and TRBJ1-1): SQTIHQWPATLVQPVGSPLSLECTVEGTSNPNLYWYRQAAGRGLQLLFYSVGIGQISSEVPQNLSASRPQDRQFILSSKKLLLSDSGFYLCAWSAGRVNTEAFFGQGTRLTVV.

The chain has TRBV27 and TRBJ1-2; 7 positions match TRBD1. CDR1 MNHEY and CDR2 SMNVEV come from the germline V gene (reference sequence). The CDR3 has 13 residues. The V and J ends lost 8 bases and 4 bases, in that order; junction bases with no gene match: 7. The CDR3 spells CASGTGTAYGYTF. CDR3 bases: TGTGCCAGCGGGACCGGGACAGCCTATGGCTACACCTTC.

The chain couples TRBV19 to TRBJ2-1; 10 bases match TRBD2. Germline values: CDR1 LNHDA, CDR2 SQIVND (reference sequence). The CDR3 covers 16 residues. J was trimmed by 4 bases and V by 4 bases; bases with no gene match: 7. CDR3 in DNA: TGTGCCAGTAGTAGCCTGGGACTAGCGAGATACAATGAGCAGTTCTTC. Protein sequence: CASSSLGLARYNEQFF.

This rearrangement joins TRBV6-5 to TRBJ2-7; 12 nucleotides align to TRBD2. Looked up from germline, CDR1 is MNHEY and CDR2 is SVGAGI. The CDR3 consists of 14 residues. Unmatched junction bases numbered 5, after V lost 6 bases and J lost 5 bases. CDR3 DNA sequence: TGTGCCAGCAGCCGGACTAGCGGGACTAACGAGCAGTACTTC. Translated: CASSRTSGTNEQYF.

CDR3 nucleotide sequence: TGTGCCAGCAGCTTAGTGGACAGTTACAATGAGCAGTTCTTC. This gives the protein CASSLVDSYNEQFF. The gene calls are TRBV7-8 and TRBJ2-1, with a possible D match to TRBD1 (6 bases). V lost 1 base and J lost 4, with 8 bases in between. The CDR3 length is 14 residues. Germline CDR1 SGHVS, CDR2 FQNEAQ.

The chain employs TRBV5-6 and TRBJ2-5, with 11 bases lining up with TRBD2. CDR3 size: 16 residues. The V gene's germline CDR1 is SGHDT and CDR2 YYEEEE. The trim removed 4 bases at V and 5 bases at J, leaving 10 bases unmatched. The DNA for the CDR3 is TGTGCCAGCAGCCTCGGGCTAGCGGGAGGAAGGGAGACCCAGTACTTC. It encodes CASSLGLAGGRETQYF.

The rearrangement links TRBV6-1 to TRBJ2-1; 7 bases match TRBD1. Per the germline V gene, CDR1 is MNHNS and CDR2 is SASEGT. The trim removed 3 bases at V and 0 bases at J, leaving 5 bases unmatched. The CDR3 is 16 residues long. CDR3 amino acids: CASSDWDSYSYNEQFF. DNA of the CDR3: TGTGCCAGCAGTGATTGGGACAGCTACTCCTACAATGAGCAGTTCTTC.

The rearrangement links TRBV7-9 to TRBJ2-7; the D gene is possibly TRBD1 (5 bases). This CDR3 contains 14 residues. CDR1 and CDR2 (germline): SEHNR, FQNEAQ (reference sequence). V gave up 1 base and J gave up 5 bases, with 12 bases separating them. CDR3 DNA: TGTGCCAGCAGCTTAGAGCAAGGGGCCAACGAGCAGTACTTC. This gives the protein CASSLEQGANEQYF.

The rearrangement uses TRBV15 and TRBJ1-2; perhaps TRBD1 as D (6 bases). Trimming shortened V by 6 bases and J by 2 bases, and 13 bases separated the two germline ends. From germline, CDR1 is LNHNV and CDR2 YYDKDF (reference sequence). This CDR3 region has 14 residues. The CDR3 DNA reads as TGTGCCACCAGTTTATCCGACAGGAACTATGGCTACACCTTC. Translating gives CATSLSDRNYGYTF.

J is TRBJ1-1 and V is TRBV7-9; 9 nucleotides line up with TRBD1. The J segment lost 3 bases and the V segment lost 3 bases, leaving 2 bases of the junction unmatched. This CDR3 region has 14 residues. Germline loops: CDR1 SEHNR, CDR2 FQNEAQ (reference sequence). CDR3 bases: TGTGCCAGCAGCTTTGGACAGGGGTACACTGAAGCTTTCTTT. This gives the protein CASSFGQGYTEAFF.

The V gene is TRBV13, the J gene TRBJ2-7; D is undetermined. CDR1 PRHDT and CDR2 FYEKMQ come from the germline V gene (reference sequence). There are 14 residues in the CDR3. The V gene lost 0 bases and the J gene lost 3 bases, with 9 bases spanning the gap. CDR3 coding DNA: TGTGCCAGCAGCTTAGGCCGCCCGGGCTACGAGCAGTACTTC. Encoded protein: CASSLGRPGYEQYF. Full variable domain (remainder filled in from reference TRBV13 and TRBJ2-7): AAGVIQSPRHLIKEKRETATLKCYPIPRHDTVYWYQQGPGQDPQFLISFYEKMQSDKGSIPDRFSAQQFSDYHSELNMSSLELGDSALYFCASSLGRPGYEQYFGPGTRLTVT.

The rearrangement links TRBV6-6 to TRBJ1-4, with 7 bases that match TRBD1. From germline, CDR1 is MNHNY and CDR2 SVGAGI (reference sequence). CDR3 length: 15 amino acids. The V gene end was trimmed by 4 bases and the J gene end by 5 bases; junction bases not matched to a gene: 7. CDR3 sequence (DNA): TGTGCCAGCAGTTGGGCAGGGGGAGGGAATGAAAAACTGTTTTTT. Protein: CASSWAGGGNEKLFF.

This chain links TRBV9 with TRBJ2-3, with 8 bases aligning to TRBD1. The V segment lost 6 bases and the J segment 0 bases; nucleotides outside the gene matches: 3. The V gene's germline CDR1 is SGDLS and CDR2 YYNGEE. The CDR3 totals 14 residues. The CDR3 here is CASTTGVSTDTQYF. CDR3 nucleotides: TGTGCCAGCACGACAGGGGTGAGCACAGATACGCAGTATTTT.

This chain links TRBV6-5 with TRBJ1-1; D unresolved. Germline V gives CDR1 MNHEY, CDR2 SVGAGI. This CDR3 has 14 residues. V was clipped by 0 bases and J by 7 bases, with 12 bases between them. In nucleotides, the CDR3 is TGTGCCAGCAGTTACTCGCGCGGCTTGGGTGAAGCTTTCTTT. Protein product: CASSYSRGLGEAFF.

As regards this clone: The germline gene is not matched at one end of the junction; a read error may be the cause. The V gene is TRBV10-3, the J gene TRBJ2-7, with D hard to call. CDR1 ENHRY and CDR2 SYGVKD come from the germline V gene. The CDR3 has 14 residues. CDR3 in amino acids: CATSGSGNSYEQYF. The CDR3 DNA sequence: TGTGCCACCAGTGGTTCTGGAAACTCCTACGAGCAGTACTTC.

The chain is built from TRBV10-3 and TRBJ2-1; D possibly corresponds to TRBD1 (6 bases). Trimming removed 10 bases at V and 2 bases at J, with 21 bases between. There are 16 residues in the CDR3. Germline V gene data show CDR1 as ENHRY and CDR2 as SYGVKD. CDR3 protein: CATSTETGPTYNEQFF. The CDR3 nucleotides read TGTGCCACCTCCACCGAGACAGGCCCTACCTACAATGAGCAGTTCTTC.

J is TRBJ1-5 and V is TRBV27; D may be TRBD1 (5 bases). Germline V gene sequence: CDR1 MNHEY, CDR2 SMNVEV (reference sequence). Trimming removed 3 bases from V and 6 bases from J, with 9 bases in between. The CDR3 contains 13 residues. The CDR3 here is CASSFGAGQPQHF. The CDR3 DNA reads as TGTGCCAGCAGTTTTGGGGCGGGTCAGCCCCAGCATTTT.

The CDR3 region is CAISESVGAGIHEQYF. In DNA, the CDR3 is TGTGCCATCAGTGAGTCGGTGGGAGCGGGAATCCACGAGCAGTACTTC. J is TRBJ2-7 and V is TRBV10-3; 7 nucleotides line up with TRBD2. V was clipped by 0 bases and J by 5 bases; unmatched bases: 10. Germline V CDR1 and CDR2: ENHRY, SYGVKD. The CDR3 has 16 amino acids.

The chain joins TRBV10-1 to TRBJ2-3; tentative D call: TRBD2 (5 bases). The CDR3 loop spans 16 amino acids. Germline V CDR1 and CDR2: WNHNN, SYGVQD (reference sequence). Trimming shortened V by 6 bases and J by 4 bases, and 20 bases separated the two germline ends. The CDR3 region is CASRTGVGVVPDTQYF. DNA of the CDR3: TGCGCCAGCAGGACTGGGGTGGGAGTGGTACCAGATACGCAGTATTTT.